A single T cell receptor (beta chain) is shown here with its context. Its antigen is unidentified. The data are from a study of beta chain features in type 1 diabetes. Study conclusions and caveats: High-TCR-expressing cells could be over-represented by cDNA sequencing. TCRB CDR3s from Type 1 diabetes patients were moderately but significantly shorter in all four CD4+ subsets. TCRB rearrangement may or may not be influenced by HLA type; here this remained unresolved.

Expressed TCRB transcripts were sequenced, since all the RNA that had been isolated was reverse transcribed. Measured with immunoSEQ multiplex PCR; TCRdb has only the in-frame clones, and not every one. The repertoire has fewer than 250,000 clones, about 9.3% of them found once; the top ten carry 0.03% to 0.035%. One heparinised draw, averaging about 110 mL, was taken per donor. The V segment lost 4 bases and the J segment 7 bases; nucleotides outside the gene matches: 10. This CDR3 is built from 15 residues. Germline V gene sequence: CDR1 SQVTM, CDR2 ANQGSEA. The chain joins TRBV29-1 to TRBJ1-6; 7 nucleotides agree with TRBD1. The material sequenced was naive CD4+ T cells from blood. The receptor's source is a woman younger than 35 in good health. CDR3 in DNA: TGCAGCGTTGTACAGAGGGGGCAGCACAATTCACCCCTCCACTTT. Translated: CSVVQRGQHNSPLHF.